The 29 T cell receptor beta chains listed next were all sequenced from one sample in a study of blood T cells in healthy people across ages. PCR was performed a second time for roughly 7 to 12 cycles using a sample-barcoded 5' primer and a J-beta primer mix. Using its own MiXCR run on the 5' RACE reads, TCRdb lists one record per CDR3 protein. The sample includes approximately 850,000 distinct CDR3 sequences, roughly 60% of them seen just once. What was sequenced was blood. The receptors originated from a young man in good health.

The chain links TRBV6-6 to TRBJ2-7; no clear D. V lost 7 bases and J 5 bases, leaving 24 bases between the germline ends. Germline lookup yields CDR1 MNHNY and CDR2 SVGAGI (reference sequence). The CDR3 runs to 16 residues. This CDR3 reads CASTTRASTIGDEQYF. CDR3 sequence (DNA): TGTGCCAGCACCACCCGGGCCTCGACAATAGGCGACGAGCAGTACTTC.

CDR3 sequence: CASSERTGMRGGEQYF. CDR3 sequence (DNA): TGTGCCAGCAGTGAAAGGACAGGGATGCGTGGGGGCGAGCAGTACTTC. V and J are TRBV6-1 and TRBJ2-7; 8 bases fit TRBD1. Germline trimming cut 2 bases from V and 6 bases from J; bases unmatched to any gene: 12. This CDR3 is built from 16 residues. The germline V gene has CDR1 MNHNS and CDR2 SASEGT.

This clonotype was counted between two and nine times. This chain links TRBV30 with TRBJ2-5; D possibly corresponds to TRBD2 (6 bases). The ends were cut back, 0 bases at V and 13 bases at J, with 12 bases in the middle. The CDR3 is 11 amino acids. Germline V gene lookup returns CDR1 GTSNPN and CDR2 SVGIG (reference sequence). This CDR3 reads CAWSVGGPGYF. The CDR3 coding sequence is TGTGCCTGGAGTGTCGGGGGACCGGGGTACTTC.

A remark on this clonotype: At one boundary the junction diverges from the germline segment, which might be a read error. The V gene is TRBV2, the J gene TRBJ2-3, with D possibly matching TRBD2 (5 bases). Germline CDR1 reads SNHLY; CDR2 reads FYNNEI. The CDR3 extends over 15 amino acids. The CDR3 nucleotides are TGTACCAGCAGTCCCTCCGGGAAGAACACAGATGCGCAGTATTTT. Its translation is CTSSPSGKNTDAQYF. Supplemented by reference TRBV2 and TRBJ2-3, the full variable domain reads EPEVTQTPSHQVTQMGQEVILRCVPISNHLYFYWYRQILGQKVEFLVSFYNNEISEKSEIFDDQFSVERPDGSNFTLKIRSTKLEDSAMYFCTSSPSGKNTDAQYFGPGTRLTVL.

The V call is TRBV7-2, the J call TRBJ1-5; D remains ambiguous. Germline V gene lookup returns CDR1 SGHTA and CDR2 FQGNSA. The V end lost 2 bases, the J end lost 1 base, and 9 bases lay between the germline ends. The CDR3 spans 15 residues. CDR3 in DNA: TGTGCCAGCAGCTTACTACCCGACAGCAATCAGCCCCAGCATTTT. Its translation: CASSLLPDSNQPQHF.

This chain uses TRBV20-1 with TRBJ2-7, with a tentative D call TRBD2 (6 bases). This CDR3 has 13 amino acids. The germline V and J ends were trimmed by 6 bases and 5 bases, with 17 bases remaining between them. The germline V gene encodes CDR1 DFQATT and CDR2 SNEGSKA (reference sequence). In nucleotides, the CDR3 is TGCAGTGCCTCAGATAGCGGTTCCGACGAGCAGTACTTC. Translating it yields CSASDSGSDEQYF.

This chain uses TRBV7-8 with TRBJ2-1; perhaps D is TRBD1 or TRBD2 (6 bases each). Germline V CDR1 and CDR2: SGHVS, FQNEAQ. This CDR3 has 15 residues. Trimming removed 1 base at V and 9 bases at J, with 16 bases between. CDR3 protein: CASSLGSSGAGEQFF. The CDR3 DNA reads TGTGCCAGCAGCTTAGGGTCTTCGGGGGCGGGTGAGCAGTTCTTC. Using reference TRBV7-8 and TRBJ2-1 for the parts outside the CDR3, the full variable domain is GAGVSQSPRYKVAKRGQDVALRCDPISGHVSLFWYQQALGQGPEFLTYFQNEAQLDKSGLPSDRFFAERPEGSVSTLKIQRTQQEDSAVYLCASSLGSSGAGEQFFGPGTRLTVL.

The chain couples TRBV7-9 to TRBJ2-3; 7 bases match TRBD2. CDR3 size: 16 residues. Trimming cost V 1 base and J 4 bases; bases outside gene matches: 8. CDR1 is SEHNR, CDR2 FQNEAQ, per germline (reference sequence). The CDR3 coding sequence is TGTGCCAGCAGCTTAGGCGGGGGAAGAGGTGCAGATACGCAGTATTTT. The encoded protein is CASSLGGGRGADTQYF.

The J gene is TRBJ2-5, the V gene TRBV12-3 or TRBV12-4, with D perhaps TRBD1 (5 bases). The CDR3 consists of 14 residues. V was clipped by 0 bases and J by 5 bases, with 10 bases between them. CDR3 sequence: CASSLAPTAETQYF. The CDR3 region has the DNA TGTGCCAGCAGTTTAGCGCCGACAGCTGAGACCCAGTACTTC.

This rearrangement joins TRBV2 to TRBJ2-1; no clear D gene. TRBJ2-7 explains the end of the DNA better; the J call may be wrong. This CDR3 has 15 residues. The germline CDR1 and CDR2 sequences are SNHLY and FYNNEI. CDR3 DNA: TGTGCCAGCAGGGGCGCAGACGGACCCTACAATGAGCAGTACTTC. The encoded protein is CASRGADGPYNEQYF.

This clonotype occurred a few times. J is TRBJ2-7 and V is TRBV20-1; 9 bases line up with TRBD2. The ends lost 4 bases at V and 2 bases at J; junction bases unmatched: 9. Germline V gene lookup returns CDR1 DFQATT and CDR2 SNEGSKA (reference sequence). This CDR3 is 15 amino acids long. CDR3 nucleotides: TGCAGTGCTACGTGGGGGGTAGCGGGAGCCTACGAGCAGTACTTC. Its protein is CSATWGVAGAYEQYF.

The chain joins TRBV11-1 to TRBJ2-1; 7 bases agree with TRBD2. Germline CDR1 and CDR2: SGHAT and FQDESV (reference sequence). Losses at the gene ends were 8 bases for V and 8 bases for J; bases not matched to a gene: 3. This CDR3 region has 11 residues. CDR3 DNA sequence: TGTGCCAGCGCGGGAGCGCATGAGCAGTTCTTC. This gives the protein CASAGAHEQFF.

This rearrangement joins TRBV5-1 to TRBJ2-5; 8 positions agree with TRBD1. The CDR3 is made up of 14 amino acids. Germline values: CDR1 SGHRS, CDR2 YFSETQ. V lost 6 bases to trimming and J lost 5 bases; unmatched junction nucleotides: 9. In DNA form, the CDR3 reads TGCGCCAGCAACCGGGACAGGTCTTGGGAGACCCAGTACTTC. Its protein product is CASNRDRSWETQYF.

The chain uses TRBV21-1 and TRBJ2-5. TRBV21-1 is described as a pseudogene. The CDR3 has 14 amino acids. CDR3 in DNA: TGTGCCAGCAGCAAGAAAGCACCAGTGAGGACCCAGTACTTC. Translating gives CASSKKAPVRTQYF.

The V call is TRBV6-2 or TRBV6-3, the J call TRBJ1-2, with D hard to call. CDR3 length: 13 residues. The V end lost 2 bases, the J end lost 8 bases, and 12 bases lay between the germline ends. Germline CDR1 is MNHEY and CDR2 is SVGEGT. The CDR3 region has the DNA TGTGCCAGCAGTTACACGTTCCTTGAGGGCTACACCTTC. Translated: CASSYTFLEGYTF.

V and J are TRBV28 and TRBJ2-5, with D perhaps matching TRBD1 or TRBD2 (5 bases each). CDR1 and CDR2 (germline): MDHEN, SYDVKM. Trimming left V 5 bases short and J 11 bases short, with 15 bases between. This CDR3 region has 12 residues. In DNA, the CDR3 is TGTGCCAGCAGTGGCGCAGGGTGGGAGCAGTACTTC. Encoded protein: CASSGAGWEQYF.

This clonotype occurred a few times. This chain uses TRBV7-2 with TRBJ2-3; D ambiguous. Germline V lookup: CDR1 SGHTA, CDR2 FQGNSA. With 5 bases removed from V and 7 bases from J, the gap between germline ends came to 16 bases. The CDR3 covers 14 residues. This CDR3 is CASSPDDGRNTQYF. The CDR3 nucleotides are TGTGCCAGCAGCCCAGACGATGGTAGAAATACGCAGTATTTT. The full variable domain, rest sourced from reference TRBV7-2 and TRBJ2-3, is GAGVSQSPSNKVTEKGKDVELRCDPISGHTALYWYRQSLGQGLEFLIYFQGNSAPDKSGLPSDRFSAERTGGSVSTLTIQRTQQEDSAVYLCASSPDDGRNTQYFGPGTRLTVL.

The CDR3 coding sequence is TGTGCCAGCAGAGTCGACACGAACTATGGCTACACCTTC. It encodes CASRVDTNYGYTF. The V and J genes are TRBV6-1 and TRBJ1-2; D remains ambiguous. The CDR3 sequence is 13 residues long. The germline gives CDR1 MNHNS, CDR2 SASEGT. Trimming took 6 bases from V and 2 from J, leaving 10 bases between them.

J is TRBJ2-5 and V is TRBV7-2, with D perhaps TRBD2 (7 bases). Germline loops: CDR1 SGHTA, CDR2 FQGNSA. The CDR3 contains 14 residues. V was cut by 8 bases and J by 3 bases, with 16 bases left in between. In DNA, the CDR3 is TGTGCCAGCGGACTACAGGGAGGGGAAGAGACCCAGTACTTC. Encoded protein: CASGLQGGEETQYF.

The rearrangement joins TRBV13 to TRBJ2-3; 8 bases fit TRBD2. The CDR3 is 17 amino acids. CDR1 PRHDT and CDR2 FYEKMQ come from the germline V gene (reference sequence). Losses at the gene ends were 5 bases for V and 2 bases for J; bases not matched to a gene: 12. CDR3 bases: TGTGCCAGCAGCCCGACCCCACTAGCGGAAGACACAGATACGCAGTATTTT. Encoded protein: CASSPTPLAEDTDTQYF.

This clonotype occurred a few times. The chain carries TRBV6-2 or TRBV6-3 and TRBJ2-2, with 8 bases lining up with TRBD2. Germline CDR1 and CDR2: MNHEY and SVGEGT. The CDR3 contains 17 residues. V shed 5 bases and J 3 bases; nucleotides not matched to a gene: 11. The CDR3 region is CASSKGLVAGYTGELFF. CDR3 nucleotides: TGTGCCAGCAGTAAGGGGCTGGTAGCGGGGTACACCGGGGAGCTGTTTTTT.

This clonotype has a handful of counts. The genes are TRBV5-1 and TRBJ1-2; D not resolved. CDR1 SGHRS and CDR2 YFSETQ come from the germline V gene. Trimming pared 0 bases from V and 0 bases from J, leaving 9 bases between. The CDR3 runs 15 residues. Written as DNA, the CDR3 is TGCGCCAGCAGCTTGGACGACGGGACTAACTATGGCTACACCTTC. The encoded protein is CASSLDDGTNYGYTF.

This clonotype was counted only a few times. CDR3 in DNA: TGTGCCAGCAGTAGGGACAGGGGGATCGGCTACACCTTC. It specifies CASSRDRGIGYTF. The chain combines TRBV6-6 with TRBJ1-2; TRBD1 agrees at 11 bases. The germline V gene has CDR1 MNHNY and CDR2 SVGAGI (reference sequence). The V gene end was trimmed by 5 bases and the J gene end by 8 bases; junction bases not matched to a gene: 4. The CDR3 is 13 residues long.

This clonotype was seen only a few times. The chain uses TRBV18 and TRBJ2-7; TRBD1 might be the D (5 bases). The CDR3 has 13 residues. CDR1 is KGHSH and CDR2 is LQKENI in the germline V gene. The V and J ends lost 5 bases and 3 bases respectively, with 11 bases between them. CDR3 nucleotide sequence: TGTGCCAGCTCAAGGGGCAGCCGCTACGAGCAGTACTTC. It specifies CASSRGSRYEQYF.

This clonotype appeared many times. V is TRBV7-2 and J is TRBJ2-5; 7 bases align to TRBD2. The germline gives CDR1 SGHTA, CDR2 FQGNSA. There are 15 residues in the CDR3. The junction had 5 bases not matched to a gene; V was cut back by 2 bases and J by 2 bases. The DNA for the CDR3 is TGTGCCAGCAGCTTAAGTCCTAGCGGTCAAGAGACCCAGTACTTC. Amino acid sequence: CASSLSPSGQETQYF.

This clonotype was counted between two and nine times. The chain couples TRBV7-3 to TRBJ1-2, with D possibly being TRBD1 (5 bases). The CDR3 is made up of 13 amino acids. V lost 2 bases, J lost 7 bases, and 11 bases lay in between. Germline CDR1 is SGHTA and CDR2 is FQGTGA. The CDR3 nucleotides are TGTGCCAGCAGCTTACTGTTAGGGACTGGCTACACCTTC. This encodes CASSLLLGTGYTF. Based on the CDR3 plus reference TRBV7-3 and TRBJ1-2, the full variable domain is GAGVSQTPSNKVTEKGKYVELRCDPISGHTALYWYRQSLGQGPEFLIYFQGTGAADDSGLPNDRFFAVRPEGSVSTLKIQRTERGDSAVYLCASSLLLGTGYTFGSGTRLTVV.

J is TRBJ2-1 and V is TRBV20-1, with 7 bases fitting TRBD2. Losses at the gene ends were 5 bases for V and 4 bases for J; bases not matched to a gene: 11. The CDR3 has 15 residues. CDR1 is DFQATT and CDR2 is SNEGSKA in the germline V gene (reference sequence). CDR3 DNA sequence: TGCAGTGCTCTCTCTCTAGCGGAGAAGTACAATGAGCAGTTCTTC. Encoded protein: CSALSLAEKYNEQFF.

This chain joins TRBV5-1 and TRBJ2-5, with D tentatively TRBD1 (6 bases). The DNA matches TRBJ2-7 better at its end, which makes the J call doubtful. Germline V gene data show CDR1 as SGHRS and CDR2 as YFSETQ. The CDR3 covers 14 residues. CDR3 bases: TGCGCCAGCAGACCCACAGGGTCGATCTACGAGCAGTACTTC. Translating gives CASRPTGSIYEQYF.

The chain combines TRBV6-2 or TRBV6-3 with TRBJ1-2; 11 bases match TRBD1. Germline CDR1 reads MNHEY; CDR2 reads SVGEGT. The V and J ends lost 7 bases and 5 bases, in that order; junction bases with no gene match: 6. The CDR3 is 14 amino acids. The CDR3, as DNA: TGTGCCAGCACCAGGACAGGGGGCGCGTATGGCTACACCTTC. It yields the protein CASTRTGGAYGYTF.